The 23 T cell receptor beta chains reported below all come from one sample, sequenced in a study of OX40 agonist ivuxolimab in advanced cancers. Profiling relied on immunoSEQ multiplex PCR, and the TCRdb table lists in-frame clones only, not all of them. In the table there are roughly 80,000 clones, roughly 91% of which are singletons. The input for sequencing was CD4+ or CD8+ T cells sorted from blood, taken in a trial of the OX40 agonist ivuxolimab. The receptors originated from an adult with an advanced solid tumor such as melanoma, head and neck, liver or kidney cancer.

Comments on this clone: The junction shows a germline mismatch at one end, possibly a read error. The sample holds other DNA sequences that translate to the same CDR3. V and J are TRBV5-1 and TRBJ2-5, with 8 bases identical to TRBD1. This CDR3 spans 15 amino acids. CDR1 and CDR2 (germline): SGHRS, YFSETQ. CDR3: CASSSGVRGQETQYF. The CDR3 DNA reads TGCGCCAGTAGCTCGGGCGTCAGGGGGCAGGAGACCCAGTACTTC.

Relative to its sample, this clone is medium-sized (0.01 to 0.1%). The V call is TRBV2, the J call TRBJ2-1, with D uncertain. The CDR3 loop spans 13 amino acids. Germline loops: CDR1 SNHLY, CDR2 FYNNEI. V gave up 7 bases and J gave up 5 bases, with 12 bases separating them. The CDR3 loop is CASTSSSNNEQFF. In DNA, the CDR3 is TGTGCCAGCACCTCATCTAGTAACAATGAGCAGTTCTTC.

The J gene is TRBJ1-6, the V gene TRBV7-2; a possible D gene is TRBD1 (5 bases). Germline values: CDR1 SGHTA, CDR2 FQGNSA. Trimming took off 5 bases at V and 3 bases at J, with 11 bases between the two ends. CDR3 length: 15 amino acids. Here the CDR3 reads CASSPQGLYNSPLHF. The CDR3 nucleotides read TGTGCCAGCAGCCCGCAGGGACTCTATAATTCACCCCTCCACTTT. Using reference TRBV7-2 and TRBJ1-6 for the parts outside the CDR3, the full variable domain is GAGVSQSPSNKVTEKGKDVELRCDPISGHTALYWYRQSLGQGLEFLIYFQGNSAPDKSGLPSDRFSAERTGGSVSTLTIQRTQQEDSAVYLCASSPQGLYNSPLHFGNGTRLTVT.

The genes are TRBV29-1 and TRBJ1-3; 7 bases align to TRBD1. The CDR3 runs to 13 residues. The trim removed 6 bases at V and 0 bases at J, leaving 2 bases unmatched. Germline V lookup: CDR1 SQVTM, CDR2 ANQGSEA. The CDR3 region is CSVGDSSGNTIYF. For the CDR3, the DNA is TGCAGCGTGGGGGACAGCTCTGGAAACACCATATATTTT.

This clone was found once. The CDR3 sequence: CASSLLAAVAGGSTDTQYF. The CDR3 DNA sequence: TGTGCCAGCAGTTTATTAGCAGCGGTGGCGGGGGGATCCACAGATACGCAGTATTTT. V gene TRBV27 combines with J gene TRBJ2-3; 8 bases are shared with TRBD2. V shed 1 base, J shed 2 bases, and the junction held 14 bases outside the gene matches. The CDR3 sequence is 19 residues long. Germline CDR1 and CDR2: MNHEY and SMNVEV (reference sequence).

The chain has TRBV6-5 and TRBJ2-1; TRBD1 matches at 9 bases. This CDR3 contains 15 residues. With 0 bases clipped from V and 9 bases from J, the junction kept 6 bases outside the gene matches. Germline lookup yields CDR1 MNHEY and CDR2 SVGAGI. Written as DNA, the CDR3 is TGTGCCAGCAGTTACTCGGGACAGGGCTTGGGTGAGCAGTTCTTC. This gives the protein CASSYSGQGLGEQFF.

The chain carries TRBV5-6 and TRBJ1-2, with D possibly being TRBD1 (6 bases). V dropped 0 bases and J dropped 4 bases, with 16 bases sitting between them. CDR3 length: 16 amino acids. CDR1 and CDR2 (germline): SGHDT, YYEEEE. In DNA form, the CDR3 reads TGTGCCAGCAGCTTGGACCCAAACAGGGTGGGCTATGGCTACACCTTC. It translates to CASSLDPNRVGYGYTF.

The chain couples TRBV5-1 to TRBJ1-6, with TRBD1 matching 9 bases. J gave up 6 bases and V 1 base, and 5 bases lay outside the gene matches. From germline, CDR1 is SGHRS and CDR2 YFSETQ. The CDR3 is 16 amino acids. The CDR3 protein is CASSLQGQGVNSPLHF. For the CDR3, the DNA is TGCGCCAGCAGCTTGCAGGGACAGGGAGTTAATTCACCCCTCCACTTT.

The chain couples TRBV7-2 to TRBJ2-1; perhaps TRBD2 as D (6 bases). Trimming took off 6 bases at V and 5 bases at J, with 17 bases between the two ends. There are 15 residues in the CDR3. CDR1 and CDR2 (germline): SGHTA, FQGNSA. CDR3 sequence (DNA): TGTGCCAGCAGTCTTTACGGGAGCATCGACAATGAGCAGTTCTTC. Amino acid sequence: CASSLYGSIDNEQFF.

The chain recombines TRBV6-6 with TRBJ2-7; D gene uncertain. The length of the CDR3 is 14 residues. Germline lookup yields CDR1 MNHNY and CDR2 SVGAGI (reference sequence). V shed 2 bases and J shed 2 bases, with 10 bases lying between them. The CDR3 DNA follows: TGTGCCAGCAGTTACCACCCCCCTGCCTACGAGCAGTACTTC. The encoded protein is CASSYHPPAYEQYF.

This clone was seen a handful of times. The chain has TRBV20-1 and TRBJ1-2; D is perhaps TRBD1 (5 bases). Germline CDR1 is DFQATT and CDR2 is SNEGSKA (reference sequence). Trimming cost V 3 bases and J 8 bases, with 10 bases left between them. The CDR3 covers 11 residues. The CDR3 is CSASQGLGYTF. CDR3 DNA: TGCAGTGCTAGCCAGGGTCTAGGCTACACCTTC.

This rearrangement joins TRBV7-3 to TRBJ1-5; D is unresolved. The CDR3 contains 12 residues. Germline lookup yields CDR1 SGHTA and CDR2 FQGTGA. V lost 5 bases and J lost 5, with 7 bases in between. CDR3 DNA: TGTGCCAGCAGCGGGGAACATCAGCCCCAGCATTTT. Its protein product is CASSGEHQPQHF. Combining the CDR3 with reference TRBV7-3 and TRBJ1-5 gives the whole variable domain GAGVSQTPSNKVTEKGKYVELRCDPISGHTALYWYRQSLGQGPEFLIYFQGTGAADDSGLPNDRFFAVRPEGSVSTLKIQRTERGDSAVYLCASSGEHQPQHFGDGTRLSIL.

The V gene is TRBV5-6, the J gene TRBJ2-7; D possibly corresponds to TRBD2 (5 bases). CDR1 and CDR2 from the germline V gene are SGHDT and YYEEEE. The CDR3 covers 15 residues. The ends were cut back, 4 bases at V and 5 bases at J, with 19 bases in the middle. CDR3 nucleotide sequence: TGTGCCAGCAGCCCGGTCAGACAAGCGAGGGACGAGCAGTACTTC. The encoded protein is CASSPVRQARDEQYF.

The rearrangement joins TRBV10-2 to TRBJ2-5, with 8 positions matching TRBD1. CDR3 size: 15 residues. Trimming cost V 0 bases and J 7 bases; bases outside gene matches: 7. The germline V gene has CDR1 WSHSY and CDR2 SAAADI. CDR3 in DNA: TGCGCCAGCAGTGAGTCGAGGCAGGGGGCGGGGACCCAGTACTTC. The encoded protein is CASSESRQGAGTQYF.

The chain links TRBV5-1 to TRBJ2-1; 8 bases line up with TRBD1. The germline V gene encodes CDR1 SGHRS and CDR2 YFSETQ. The CDR3 is 15 residues long. With V trimmed by 3 bases and J by 6 bases, 8 bases remained unmatched. The CDR3 region is CASSYRQGLANEQFF. For the CDR3, the DNA is TGCGCCAGCAGCTACCGACAGGGGCTAGCCAATGAGCAGTTCTTC.

This chain connects TRBV6-5 to TRBJ2-3, with TRBD2 identical over 10 bases. Germline trimming cut 7 bases from V and 3 bases from J; bases unmatched to any gene: 4. The length of the CDR3 is 14 residues. CDR1 and CDR2 (germline): MNHEY, SVGAGI. CDR3: CASIASGSTDTQYF. CDR3 coding DNA: TGTGCCAGCATTGCTAGCGGGAGTACAGATACGCAGTATTTT.

This chain joins TRBV7-2 and TRBJ1-6, with D possibly TRBD1 on 5 matching bases. V was clipped by 2 bases and J by 6 bases, with 14 bases between them. This CDR3 has 16 amino acids. Per the germline V gene, CDR1 is SGHTA and CDR2 is FQGNSA. CDR3 nucleotide sequence: TGTGCCAGCAGCTTATTTCAGGGTACTGGTAATTCACCCCTCCACTTT. Its translation: CASSLFQGTGNSPLHF.

The V call is TRBV6-5, the J call TRBJ2-5; 11 nucleotides agree with TRBD2. CDR1 and CDR2 (germline): MNHEY, SVGAGI. The CDR3 has 14 residues. Unmatched junction bases numbered 8, after V lost 9 bases and J lost 5 bases. The CDR3: CARYSGRACETQYF. CDR3 nucleotide sequence: TGTGCCAGGTATAGCGGGAGGGCCTGTGAGACCCAGTACTTC.

The chain is built from TRBV28 and TRBJ2-2; possibly TRBD1 for D (5 bases). CDR1 and CDR2 from the germline V gene are MDHEN and SYDVKM. CDR3 length: 14 amino acids. Trimming took off 2 bases at V and 5 bases at J, with 9 bases between the two ends. This CDR3 reads CASSLAGNTGELFF. The CDR3 region has the DNA TGTGCCAGCAGTTTAGCAGGGAATACCGGGGAGCTGTTTTTT.

The chain combines TRBV6-5 with TRBJ1-1, with no clear D. The CDR3 spans 13 residues. Germline CDR1 is MNHEY and CDR2 is SVGAGI. V gave up 0 bases and J gave up 4 bases, with 6 bases separating them. The CDR3 sequence is CASSYSSSTEAFF. The CDR3 region has the DNA TGTGCCAGCAGTTACTCTTCTAGCACTGAAGCTTTCTTT.

This chain connects TRBV25-1 to TRBJ1-2, with D uncertain. This CDR3 region has 14 residues. Germline V lookup: CDR1 MGHDK, CDR2 SYGVNS. V was pared by 5 bases and J by 5 bases, with 15 bases between. The CDR3 region is CASSLTLSGYGYTF. The DNA for the CDR3 is TGTGCCAGCAGTTTGACCCTCTCGGGGTATGGCTACACCTTC.

This clone ranks as large. V is TRBV25-1 and J is TRBJ1-2; 8 bases map to TRBD1. The CDR3 contains 13 residues. Germline CDR1 and CDR2: MGHDK and SYGVNS. V lost 7 bases and J lost 3; bases outside the gene matches: 4. The CDR3 nucleotides are TGTGCCAGCACCTCGGACAGGGACTATGGCTACACCTTC. It encodes CASTSDRDYGYTF.

The V call is TRBV19, the J call TRBJ1-3; no firm D call. The V and J ends lost 7 bases and 3 bases respectively, with 13 bases between them. This CDR3 is 14 amino acids long. Germline lookup yields CDR1 LNHDA and CDR2 SQIVND (reference sequence). The CDR3 protein is CASNPALGGNTIYF. The CDR3 region has the DNA TGTGCCAGTAATCCCGCATTAGGTGGAAACACCATATATTTT.